The 21 T cell receptor beta chains in this list originate from one sample, sequenced in a study of control samples from healthy donors and cancer patients. This table comes from immunoSEQ multiplex PCR, and its TCRdb copy is limited to in-frame clones, with some not included. The data show roughly 90,000 clones, with 93% seen just once and 1.5% held by the top ten. Sequencing used blood. These receptors were obtained from a woman aged 25 to 39 in good health.

This clone occurred once. The chain employs TRBV5-1 and TRBJ2-3; 11 bases fit TRBD2. This CDR3 has 15 amino acids. Germline lookup yields CDR1 SGHRS and CDR2 YFSETQ. Unmatched junction bases numbered 10, after V lost 3 bases and J lost 10 bases. DNA for the CDR3: TGCGCCAGCAGCTACGGTAGCGGGGGGGTGATTCCGCAGTATTTT. Translation: CASSYGSGGVIPQYF.

The chain recombines TRBV6-5 with TRBJ2-1; 8 positions match TRBD1. The length of the CDR3 is 13 residues. Germline V lookup: CDR1 MNHEY, CDR2 SVGAGI. The trim removed 6 bases at V and 4 bases at J, leaving 2 bases unmatched. The CDR3: CASSHRGYNEQFF. In nucleotides, the CDR3 is TGTGCCAGCAGCCACAGGGGGTACAATGAGCAGTTCTTC.

The rearrangement links TRBV19 to TRBJ2-1; D tentatively reads TRBD1 or TRBD2 (6 bases each). V was trimmed by 10 bases and J by 8 bases, leaving 24 bases between them. The CDR3 has 15 residues. Germline CDR1 reads LNHDA; CDR2 reads SQIVND (reference sequence). The CDR3 region has the DNA TGTGCCACCGAACCTACGGGGGCCCCAATTCATGAGCAGTTCTTC. Translating it yields CATEPTGAPIHEQFF.

The V and J genes are TRBV5-4 and TRBJ1-1; D uncertain. CDR1 is SGHNT and CDR2 is YYREEE in the germline V gene (reference sequence). V was shortened by 3 bases and J by 3 bases, with 12 bases between the two germline ends. This CDR3 is 14 amino acids long. The CDR3 nucleotides are TGTGCCAGCAGCTCAAAAACATTGGACACTGAAGCTTTCTTT. As protein: CASSSKTLDTEAFF.

The V gene is TRBV5-1, the J gene TRBJ1-1, with unresolved D. The CDR3 spans 13 residues. Trimming took off 4 bases at V and 3 bases at J, with 10 bases between the two ends. Germline V gene lookup returns CDR1 SGHRS and CDR2 YFSETQ. CDR3 region: CASSARTDTEAFF. Here the CDR3 DNA reads TGCGCCAGCAGCGCCAGGACCGACACTGAAGCTTTCTTT.

V usage is TRBV10-1 and J usage is TRBJ1-6, with 12 bases identical to TRBD1. With 2 bases clipped from V and 10 bases from J, the junction kept 0 bases outside the gene matches. The CDR3 sequence is 14 residues long. Germline CDR1 reads WNHNN; CDR2 reads SYGVQD (reference sequence). This chain's CDR3 is CASSEGTGGSPLHF. The DNA for the CDR3 is TGCGCCAGCAGTGAGGGGACAGGGGGCTCACCCCTCCACTTT.

The J gene is TRBJ2-5, the V gene TRBV2, with 7 bases fitting TRBD2. In germline, CDR1 is SNHLY, CDR2 FYNNEI. V was clipped by 6 bases and J by 2 bases; unmatched bases: 15. The CDR3 extends over 17 amino acids. The CDR3 sequence: CASRKRSGRASQETQYF. The CDR3 DNA reads as TGTGCCAGCAGGAAACGATCGGGGAGGGCCTCTCAAGAGACCCAGTACTTC.

The V call is TRBV5-1, the J call TRBJ2-7; no clear D gene. The CDR3 runs to 15 residues. Germline CDR1 and CDR2: SGHRS and YFSETQ. V gave up 5 bases and J gave up 2 bases, with 17 bases separating them. The CDR3 DNA follows: TGCGCCAGCAGTCATTCGAGGTTTCCAGCCTACGAGCAGTACTTC. Translated: CASSHSRFPAYEQYF.

In nucleotides, the CDR3 is TGTGCCAGCAGCTTATGGGTAGATACGCAGTATTTT. Translated, it gives CASSLWVDTQYF. The J gene is TRBJ2-3, the V gene TRBV7-6; D not resolved. CDR1 is SGHVS and CDR2 is FNYEAQ in the germline V gene. This CDR3 comprises 12 residues. V was shortened by 2 bases and J by 5 bases, with 5 bases between the two germline ends.

The V call is TRBV5-1, the J call TRBJ2-1; 11 bases are a match to TRBD2. V dropped 0 bases and J dropped 3; count of bases not matched to a gene: 2. The germline gives CDR1 SGHRS, CDR2 YFSETQ. This CDR3 contains 16 residues. CDR3 nucleotide sequence: TGCGCCAGCAGCTTGGTCCTAGCGGGGGGCTACAATGAGCAGTTCTTC. It is translated as CASSLVLAGGYNEQFF.

V usage is TRBV18 and J usage is TRBJ1-2; D is uncertain. Germline V gene data show CDR1 as KGHSH and CDR2 as LQKENI. The CDR3 loop spans 16 amino acids. The germline V and J ends were trimmed by 3 bases and 4 bases, with 18 bases remaining between them. The CDR3 DNA reads as TGTGCCAGCTCACCCCAGGCTCCTGGGCCCTTCTATGGCTACACCTTC. Protein product: CASSPQAPGPFYGYTF.

The chain uses TRBV7-9 and TRBJ1-5, with no clear D. Trimming left V 3 bases short and J 3 bases short, with 6 bases between. The CDR3 covers 13 residues. Germline CDR1 and CDR2: SEHNR and FQNEAQ (reference sequence). CDR3 amino acids: CASSLGDNQPQHF. The CDR3 DNA follows: TGTGCCAGCAGCTTGGGTGACAATCAGCCCCAGCATTTT.

The chain links TRBV7-8 to TRBJ1-6; TRBD1 matches 9 bases. From germline, CDR1 is SGHVS and CDR2 FQNEAQ. The J segment lost 10 bases and the V segment lost 2 bases, leaving 6 bases of the junction unmatched. CDR3 size: 15 residues. This chain's CDR3 is CASSLQDRGNSPLHF. As DNA, the CDR3 is TGTGCCAGCAGCTTACAGGACAGGGGAAACTCACCCCTCCACTTT.

This chain joins TRBV5-4 and TRBJ2-7, with 12 bases matching TRBD1. V lost 0 bases and J lost 6; bases outside the gene matches: 4. Germline V CDR1 and CDR2: SGHNT, YYREEE (reference sequence). This CDR3 comprises 15 residues. CDR3 region: CASSLGGTGGREQYF. The CDR3 DNA sequence: TGTGCCAGCAGCTTGGGAGGGACAGGGGGCCGCGAGCAGTACTTC.

The chain has TRBV5-6 and TRBJ1-1, with D possibly TRBD1 on 5 matching bases. CDR3 size: 15 residues. V lost 0 bases and J lost 2, with 11 bases in between. CDR1 and CDR2 from the germline V gene are SGHDT and YYEEEE. The chain's CDR3 is CASSLGLGGNTEAFF. The CDR3 DNA follows: TGTGCCAGCAGCTTGGGCCTCGGGGGAAACACTGAAGCTTTCTTT.

The chain uses TRBV3-1 (or the pseudogene TRBV3-2) and TRBJ2-3; no definite D call. The CDR3 covers 18 residues. V was trimmed by 0 bases and J by 0 bases, leaving 16 bases between them. Germline CDR1 LGHDT, CDR2 YNNKEL (reference sequence). This CDR3 is CASSQEPRSTRSTDTQYF. DNA of the CDR3: TGTGCCAGCAGCCAAGAGCCACGGTCAACCCGGAGCACAGATACGCAGTATTTT.

The V gene is TRBV6-5, the J gene TRBJ1-4; unclear D gene. The germline V gene has CDR1 MNHEY and CDR2 SVGAGI. V lost 9 bases and J lost 8, with 16 bases in between. The CDR3 runs 13 residues. CDR3 residues: CASLGPNQEKLFF. The CDR3, as DNA: TGTGCCAGTCTAGGACCCAATCAGGAAAAACTGTTTTTT.

This clone showed up just once. The genes are TRBV6-5 and TRBJ2-5; 9 bases line up with TRBD2. V shed 7 bases and J 3 bases; nucleotides not matched to a gene: 6. Germline CDR1 is MNHEY and CDR2 is SVGAGI. This CDR3 is built from 14 residues. In DNA, the CDR3 is TGTGCCAGCATGACTAGCGGATACAAAGAGACCCAGTACTTC. Its protein is CASMTSGYKETQYF.

The chain uses TRBV2 and TRBJ1-5; TRBD1 is a possible D gene (5 bases). V gave up 3 bases and J gave up 7 bases, with 16 bases separating them. The CDR3 extends over 15 amino acids. The germline CDR1 and CDR2 sequences are SNHLY and FYNNEI. The CDR3 region has the DNA TGTGCCAGCAGTGAGGATGATAGGGGTGGGCAGCCCCAGCATTTT. This gives the protein CASSEDDRGGQPQHF. Variable domain in full (rest from reference TRBV2 and TRBJ1-5): EPEVTQTPSHQVTQMGQEVILRCVPISNHLYFYWYRQILGQKVEFLVSFYNNEISEKSEIFDDQFSVERPDGSNFTLKIRSTKLEDSAMYFCASSEDDRGGQPQHFGDGTRLSIL.

The chain couples TRBV6-1 to TRBJ1-6, with TRBD1 as a possible D gene (5 bases). V was pared by 2 bases and J by 3 bases, with 11 bases between. CDR3 size: 16 residues. Germline lookup yields CDR1 MNHNS and CDR2 SASEGT. Here the CDR3 DNA reads TGTGCCAGCAGTGAAAGGGCAGGGTTCTATAATTCACCCCTCCACTTT. As protein: CASSERAGFYNSPLHF.

This clone showed up just once. The chain joins TRBV19 to TRBJ2-2, with 8 bases identical to TRBD2. The CDR3 covers 18 residues. Germline CDR1 LNHDA, CDR2 SQIVND (reference sequence). V gave up 7 bases and J gave up 2 bases; unmatched junction bases: 15. CDR3 DNA: TGTGCCAGTACCTATAGTATCTCTAGCGGGTTCAACACCGGGGAGCTGTTTTTT. Translation gives CASTYSISSGFNTGELFF. Together with reference TRBV19 and TRBJ2-2, the CDR3 gives the full variable domain: DGGITQSPKYLFRKEGQNVTLSCEQNLNHDAMYWYRQDPGQGLRLIYYSQIVNDFQKGDIAEGYSVSREKKESFPLTVTSAQKNPTAFYLCASTYSISSGFNTGELFFGEGSRLTVL.